This TCR beta chain was identified during a study of CD8 T cells in ankylosing spondylitis. Unmatched junction bases numbered 10, after V lost 5 bases and J lost 4 bases. The CDR3 runs to 16 residues. Looked up from germline, CDR1 is SGHVS and CDR2 is FQNEAQ. TCRdb itself ran the 5' RACE reads through MiXCR, one entry per CDR3 protein. The sample has some 270,000 distinct CDR3 sequences; 18% are singletons. This TCR derives from a male donor with ankylosing spondylitis or in good health (not recorded which). V usage is TRBV7-8 and J usage is TRBJ2-7, with 11 bases fitting TRBD2. Sequenced: blood, either unsorted or a sorted T cell fraction (not recorded which). CDR3 residues: CASSPGTSGYLYEQYF. In DNA, the CDR3 is TGTGCCAGCAGCCCGGGGACTAGCGGTTACTTATACGAGCAGTACTTC.